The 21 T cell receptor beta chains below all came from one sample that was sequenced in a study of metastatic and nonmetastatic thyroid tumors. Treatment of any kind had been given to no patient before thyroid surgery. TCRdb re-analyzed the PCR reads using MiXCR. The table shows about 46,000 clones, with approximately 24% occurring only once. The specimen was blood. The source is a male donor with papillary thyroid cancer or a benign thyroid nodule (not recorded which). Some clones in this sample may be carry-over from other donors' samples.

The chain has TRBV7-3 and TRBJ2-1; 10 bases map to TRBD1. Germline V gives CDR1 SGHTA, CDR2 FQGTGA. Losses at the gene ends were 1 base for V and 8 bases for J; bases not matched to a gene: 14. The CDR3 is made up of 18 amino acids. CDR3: CASSLMGGGTGVPHEQFF. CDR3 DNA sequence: TGTGCCAGCAGCTTAATGGGAGGTGGGACAGGGGTCCCCCATGAGCAGTTCTTC. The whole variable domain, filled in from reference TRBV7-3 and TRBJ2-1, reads GAGVSQTPSNKVTEKGKYVELRCDPISGHTALYWYRQSLGQGPEFLIYFQGTGAADDSGLPNDRFFAVRPEGSVSTLKIQRTERGDSAVYLCASSLMGGGTGVPHEQFFGPGTRLTVL.

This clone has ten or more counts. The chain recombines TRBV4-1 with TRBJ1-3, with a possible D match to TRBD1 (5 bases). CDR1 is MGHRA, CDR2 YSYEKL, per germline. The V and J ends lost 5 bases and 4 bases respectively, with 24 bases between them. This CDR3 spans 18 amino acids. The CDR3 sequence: CASSFPDSAGRWGNTIYF. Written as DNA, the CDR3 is TGCGCCAGCAGCTTCCCTGACTCGGCAGGGCGATGGGGAAACACCATATATTTT.

CDR3 in amino acids: CAWSRLAGGYTGELFF. Written as DNA, the CDR3 is TGTGCCTGGAGTCGCCTAGCGGGAGGATACACCGGGGAGCTGTTTTTT. This rearrangement joins TRBV30 to TRBJ2-2, with 11 bases fitting TRBD2. CDR1 GTSNPN and CDR2 SVGIG come from the germline V gene (reference sequence). Trimming removed 2 bases from V and 3 bases from J; junction bases left unmatched: 5. There are 16 residues in the CDR3.

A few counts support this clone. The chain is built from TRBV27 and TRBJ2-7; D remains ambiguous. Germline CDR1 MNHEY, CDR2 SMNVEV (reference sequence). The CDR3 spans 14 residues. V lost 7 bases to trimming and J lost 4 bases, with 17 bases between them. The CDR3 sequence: CASIRVDNHYEQYF. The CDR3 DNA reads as TGTGCCAGCATTCGGGTTGACAACCATTACGAGCAGTACTTC.

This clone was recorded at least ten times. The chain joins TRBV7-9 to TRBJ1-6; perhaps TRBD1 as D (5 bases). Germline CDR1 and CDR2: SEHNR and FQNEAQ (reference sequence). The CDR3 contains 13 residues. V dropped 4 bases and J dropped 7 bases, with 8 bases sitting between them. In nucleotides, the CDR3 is TGTGCCAGCAGCTCAGGGCGGAATTCACCCCTCCACTTT. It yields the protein CASSSGRNSPLHF. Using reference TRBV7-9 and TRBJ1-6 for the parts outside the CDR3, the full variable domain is DTGVSQNPRHKITKRGQNVTFRCDPISEHNRLYWYRQTLGQGPEFLTYFQNEAQLEKSRLLSDRFSAERPKGSFSTLEIQRTEQGDSAMYLCASSSGRNSPLHFGNGTRLTVT.

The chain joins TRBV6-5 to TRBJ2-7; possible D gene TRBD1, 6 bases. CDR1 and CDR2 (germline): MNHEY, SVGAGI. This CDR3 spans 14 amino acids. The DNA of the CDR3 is TGTGCCAGCAGACTCGGACAGAACTCCTACGAGCAGTACGTT. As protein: CASRLGQNSYEQYV.

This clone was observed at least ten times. CDR3: CASNRDRGGIQPQHF. For the CDR3, the DNA is TGTGCCAGTAACCGGGACAGGGGCGGAATTCAGCCCCAGCATTTT. The genes are TRBV19 and TRBJ1-5; 10 bases agree with TRBD1. From germline, CDR1 is LNHDA and CDR2 SQIVND (reference sequence). Germline trimming cut 7 bases from V and 6 bases from J; bases unmatched to any gene: 9. The CDR3 consists of 15 residues.

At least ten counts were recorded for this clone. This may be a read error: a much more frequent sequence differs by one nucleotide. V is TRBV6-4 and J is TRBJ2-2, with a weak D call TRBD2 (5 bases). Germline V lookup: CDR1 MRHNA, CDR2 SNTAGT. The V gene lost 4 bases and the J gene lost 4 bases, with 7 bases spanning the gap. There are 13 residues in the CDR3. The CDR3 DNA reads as TGTGCCAGCAGTGGCACTAGCACCGGGGAGCTGTTTTTT. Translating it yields CASSGTSTGELFF.

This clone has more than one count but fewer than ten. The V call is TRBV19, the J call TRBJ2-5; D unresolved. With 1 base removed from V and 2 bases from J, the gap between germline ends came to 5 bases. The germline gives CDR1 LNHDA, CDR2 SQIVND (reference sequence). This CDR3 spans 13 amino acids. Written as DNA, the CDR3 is TGTGCCAGTAGTATAGTCAGTCAAGAGACCCAGTACTTC. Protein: CASSIVSQETQYF.

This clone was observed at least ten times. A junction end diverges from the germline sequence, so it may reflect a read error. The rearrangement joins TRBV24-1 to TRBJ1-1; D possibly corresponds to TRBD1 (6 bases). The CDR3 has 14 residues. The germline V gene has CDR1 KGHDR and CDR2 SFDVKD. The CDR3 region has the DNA TGTGCCACCAGTGACCCCGACAGGAACACTGAAGTTTTCTTT. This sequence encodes CATSDPDRNTEVFF.

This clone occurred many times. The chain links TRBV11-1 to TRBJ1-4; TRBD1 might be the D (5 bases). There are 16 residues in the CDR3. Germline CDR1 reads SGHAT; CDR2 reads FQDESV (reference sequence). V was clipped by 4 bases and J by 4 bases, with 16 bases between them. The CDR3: CASSSRMGPVNEKLFF. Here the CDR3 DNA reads TGTGCCAGCAGCTCAAGGATGGGACCGGTTAATGAAAAACTGTTTTTT.

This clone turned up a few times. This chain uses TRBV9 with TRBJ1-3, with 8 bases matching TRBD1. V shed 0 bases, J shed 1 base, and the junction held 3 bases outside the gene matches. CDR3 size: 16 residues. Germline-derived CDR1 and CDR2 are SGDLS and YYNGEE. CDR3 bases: TGTGCCAGCAGCGTAGGGTGGACAGGGTCTGGAAACACCATATATTTT. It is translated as CASSVGWTGSGNTIYF.

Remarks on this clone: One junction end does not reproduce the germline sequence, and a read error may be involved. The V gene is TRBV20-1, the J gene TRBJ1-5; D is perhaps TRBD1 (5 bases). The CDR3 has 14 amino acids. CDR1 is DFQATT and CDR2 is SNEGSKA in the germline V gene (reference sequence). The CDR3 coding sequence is TGCAGTGCCAGAGAGGGGAAGGCCAATCAGCCCCAGCATTTT. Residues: CSAREGKANQPQHF.

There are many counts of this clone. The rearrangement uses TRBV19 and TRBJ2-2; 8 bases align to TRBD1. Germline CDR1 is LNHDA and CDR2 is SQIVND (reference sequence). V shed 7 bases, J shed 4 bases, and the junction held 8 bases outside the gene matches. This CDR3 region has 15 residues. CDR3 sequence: CASTIYRGTTGELFF. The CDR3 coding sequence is TGTGCCAGTACCATTTACAGGGGGACCACCGGGGAGCTGTTTTTT. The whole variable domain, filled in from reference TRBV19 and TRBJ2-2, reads DGGITQSPKYLFRKEGQNVTLSCEQNLNHDAMYWYRQDPGQGLRLIYYSQIVNDFQKGDIAEGYSVSREKKESFPLTVTSAQKNPTAFYLCASTIYRGTTGELFFGEGSRLTVL.

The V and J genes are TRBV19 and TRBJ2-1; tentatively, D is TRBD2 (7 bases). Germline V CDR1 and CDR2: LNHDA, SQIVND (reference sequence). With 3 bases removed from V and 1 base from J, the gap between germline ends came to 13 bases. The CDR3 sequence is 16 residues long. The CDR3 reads CASSISGGLSYNEQFF. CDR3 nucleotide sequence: TGTGCCAGTAGTATTTCGGGGGGCCTATCCTACAATGAGCAGTTCTTC.

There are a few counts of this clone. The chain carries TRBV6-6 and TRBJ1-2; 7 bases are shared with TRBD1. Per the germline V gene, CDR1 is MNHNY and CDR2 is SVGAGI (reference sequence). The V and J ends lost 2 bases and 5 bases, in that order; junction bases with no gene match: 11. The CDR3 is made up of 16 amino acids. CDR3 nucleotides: TGTGCCAGCAGTTACCTTACGGGGGACAGAGAGTATGGCTACACCTTC. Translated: CASSYLTGDREYGYTF.

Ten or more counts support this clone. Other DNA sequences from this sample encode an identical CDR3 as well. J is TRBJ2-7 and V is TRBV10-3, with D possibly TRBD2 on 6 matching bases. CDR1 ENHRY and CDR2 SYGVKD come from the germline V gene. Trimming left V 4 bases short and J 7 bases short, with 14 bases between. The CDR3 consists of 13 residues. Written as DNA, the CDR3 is TGTGCCATCAGTGGACTAGAATCGGGTGAGCAGTACTTC. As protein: CAISGLESGEQYF.

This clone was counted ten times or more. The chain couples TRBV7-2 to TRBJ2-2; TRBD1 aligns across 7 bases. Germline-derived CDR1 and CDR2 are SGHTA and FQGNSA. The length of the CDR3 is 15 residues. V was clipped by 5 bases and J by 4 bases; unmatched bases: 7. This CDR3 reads CASSKRQGPTGELFF. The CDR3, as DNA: TGTGCCAGCAGCAAACGACAGGGTCCCACCGGGGAGCTGTTTTTT.

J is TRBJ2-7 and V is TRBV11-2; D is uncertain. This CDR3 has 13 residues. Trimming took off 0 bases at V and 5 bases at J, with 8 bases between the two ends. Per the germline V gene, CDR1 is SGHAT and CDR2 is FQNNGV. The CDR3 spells CASSLDCMDEQYF. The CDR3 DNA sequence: TGTGCCAGCAGCTTAGATTGTATGGACGAGCAGTACTTC. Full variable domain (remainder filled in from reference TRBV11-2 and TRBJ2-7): EAGVAQSPRYKIIEKRQSVAFWCNPISGHATLYWYQQILGQGPKLLIQFQNNGVVDDSQLPKDRFSAERLKGVDSTLKIQPAKLEDSAVYLCASSLDCMDEQYFGPGTRLTVT.

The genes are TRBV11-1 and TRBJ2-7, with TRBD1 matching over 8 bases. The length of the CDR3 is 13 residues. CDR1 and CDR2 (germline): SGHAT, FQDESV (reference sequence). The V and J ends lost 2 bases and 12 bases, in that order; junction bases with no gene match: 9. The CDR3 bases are TGTGCCAGCAGCTTAATCGGGACAGGCGATGCGTACTTC. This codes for CASSLIGTGDAYF.

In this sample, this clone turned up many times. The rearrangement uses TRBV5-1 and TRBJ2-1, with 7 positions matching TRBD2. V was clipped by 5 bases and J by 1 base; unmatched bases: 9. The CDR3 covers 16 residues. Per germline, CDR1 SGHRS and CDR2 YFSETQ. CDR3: CASRYGRGTSYNEQFF. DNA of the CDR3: TGCGCCAGCAGGTACGGGCGGGGGACGTCCTACAATGAGCAGTTCTTC. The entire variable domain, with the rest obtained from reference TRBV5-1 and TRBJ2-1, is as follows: KAGVTQTPRYLIKTRGQQVTLSCSPISGHRSVSWYQQTPGQGLQFLFEYFSETQRNKGNFPGRFSGRQFSNSRSEMNVSTLELGDSALYLCASRYGRGTSYNEQFFGPGTRLTVL.